Shown below are 13 T cell receptor beta chains from a single sample sequenced in a study of CXCR3-negative and CXCR3-positive naive CD8 T cells. 5' RACE that incorporated UMI labels was used to prepare the TRB cDNA libraries. Each CDR3 protein gets one entry in TCRdb, which reprocessed the 5' RACE reads and gives no DNA. This listing includes 65,000 to 95,000 distinct CDR3 sequences. The sequenced sample was naive CXCR3- CD8+ T cells from blood. Stated subset: CD45RO-CCR7+CD27+CD95- naive CD8+ T cells lacking CXCR3 (TNR3-). Receptors were obtained from a human donor in good health. Some clones in this sample may be carry-over from other donors' samples.

The chain recombines TRBV12-3 or TRBV12-4 with TRBJ2-5; TCRdb names TRBD2, which stays unverified in the absence of DNA. The length of the CDR3 is 14 residues. The CDR3 sequence is CASSFLGGRETQYF.

The chain has TRBV5-6 and TRBJ1-3. This CDR3 has 18 amino acids. Germline V gene sequence: CDR1 SGHDT, CDR2 YYEEEE. CDR3: CASSLGFRGLNSGNTIYF.

This chain uses TRBV9 with TRBJ1-1. CDR3 length equals 13 residues. The germline V gene encodes CDR1 SGDLS and CDR2 YYNGEE. The CDR3 sequence: CASSGGSGTEAFF.

J is TRBJ2-1 and V is TRBV6-2 or TRBV6-3. In germline, CDR1 is MNHEY, CDR2 SVGEGT. The CDR3 is 14 amino acids. The CDR3 region is CASSAGDSNNEQFF.

This chain uses TRBV27 with TRBJ2-5; TCRdb lists TRBD1, though no DNA is available to test this call. Per germline, CDR1 MNHEY and CDR2 SMNVEV (reference sequence). The CDR3 sequence is 16 residues long. Here the CDR3 reads CASSLFPRDIEETQYF.

The chain uses TRBV9 and TRBJ2-3; TCRdb proposes TRBD2, but this gene call is untestable without DNA. The CDR3 length is 15 residues. Germline V gene sequence: CDR1 SGDLS, CDR2 YYNGEE. The CDR3 sequence: CASSLGGENTDTQYF.

CDR3: CASSKGTGGVYNEQFF. The chain uses TRBV21-1 and TRBJ2-1; the TCRdb D gene call, TRBD1, has no DNA to confirm it. TRBV21-1 is given as a pseudogene. This CDR3 is 16 amino acids long.

The rearrangement joins TRBV18 to TRBJ2-1; TCRdb reports TRBD1, a call that lacks DNA to check it against. Germline V gives CDR1 KGHSH, CDR2 LQKENI. The CDR3 contains 15 residues. The CDR3 spells CASSASGASYNEQFF.

The chain uses TRBV28 and TRBJ2-5; TCRdb's D call of TRBD2 is untestable without DNA. Germline values: CDR1 MDHEN, CDR2 SYDVKM. CDR3 length: 16 residues. This CDR3 reads CASSLRTSGTAETQYF.

The rearrangement uses TRBV20-1 and TRBJ2-7; TCRdb's D gene call, TRBD1, goes unchecked for lack of DNA. Germline assignment: CDR1 DFQATT and CDR2 SNEGSKA (reference sequence). This CDR3 has 12 residues. CDR3 sequence reads: CSVEGDHDEQYF.

The genes are TRBV30 and TRBJ2-7; with no DNA, the TCRdb D assignment of TRBD1 cannot be verified. Germline assignment: CDR1 GTSNPN and CDR2 SVGIG (reference sequence). CDR3 length equals 15 residues. This chain's CDR3 is CAWSVQDRESSKQYF.

The genes are TRBV25-1 and TRBJ2-2; TCRdb gives TRBD1 as the D gene, but with no DNA this cannot be confirmed. Germline lookup yields CDR1 MGHDK and CDR2 SYGVNS. The length of the CDR3 is 16 residues. The CDR3 reads CASSEGQGWLTGELFF.

The chain employs TRBV7-9 and TRBJ2-2. This CDR3 contains 14 residues. Germline-derived CDR1 and CDR2 are SEHNR and FQNEAQ (reference sequence). CDR3 region: CASSSQPSDGELFF.